This note documents a single TCR beta chain sequence. The antigen is unknown. These data are taken from a study of cytomegalovirus exposure and HLA in healthy donors. Broader study findings: As was reported, the classifier diagnosed cytomegalovirus status with high specificity and sensitivity. TCR sequences were mostly rare, though some public TCRs occurred in many donors. There were 164 TCR beta chains listed as cytomegalovirus-associated.

The study drew the donors from its approximately 120-subject validation cohort, separate from the approximately 690-subject first cohort. Assay used: immunoSEQ multiplex PCR; TCRdb lists only in-frame clones, some missing. The table lists some 100,000 clones, roughly 83% of them singletons. V was pared by 6 bases and J by 8 bases, with 16 bases between. Germline values: CDR1 MNHEY, CDR2 SVGAGI. The CDR3 runs to 13 residues. The chain is built from TRBV6-5 and TRBJ1-2, with D possibly being TRBD1 (5 bases). The specimen was PBMCs. The clonotype was recovered from a man aged 18 to 35 in good health and CMV-seronegative. CDR3 sequence (DNA): TGTGCCAGCAGGAAGACGACAGCGTGGGGCTACACCTTC. Its protein product is CASRKTTAWGYTF.